The clone carrying this T cell receptor (beta chain) was detected only once. The CDR3 loop spans 15 amino acids. The germline gives CDR1 SGHDN, CDR2 FVKESK. V dropped 6 bases and J dropped 2 bases, with 14 bases sitting between them. This record comes from a study of blood T cell repertoires in COVID-19. Study at large: Acute-phase and convalescent COVID-19 samples originated in the United States, Italy and Spain. The cDNA or gDNA used as material had been derived from T cells, B-cell-depleted T cells, or PBMCs.

In the study's own analysis: The assay estimated nucleated cells by amplifying reference gene primers. Some clones are missing from TCRdb's copy, which holds only in-frame ones; the method was immunoSEQ multiplex PCR. The V and J calls and clone size come from that table; D and trimming were worked out from the DNA. The table includes 100,000 to 150,000 clones, 65% to 80% detected once. The J gene is TRBJ1-3, the V gene TRBV14; D may be TRBD1 (5 bases). The clonotype comes from a human donor with acute or convalescent COVID-19. The donor label of this sample is uncertain. Source material: peripheral blood. Here the CDR3 reads CASSPGRGPGNTIYF. CDR3 coding DNA: TGTGCCAGCAGTCCGGGGCGGGGACCTGGAAACACCATATATTTT.